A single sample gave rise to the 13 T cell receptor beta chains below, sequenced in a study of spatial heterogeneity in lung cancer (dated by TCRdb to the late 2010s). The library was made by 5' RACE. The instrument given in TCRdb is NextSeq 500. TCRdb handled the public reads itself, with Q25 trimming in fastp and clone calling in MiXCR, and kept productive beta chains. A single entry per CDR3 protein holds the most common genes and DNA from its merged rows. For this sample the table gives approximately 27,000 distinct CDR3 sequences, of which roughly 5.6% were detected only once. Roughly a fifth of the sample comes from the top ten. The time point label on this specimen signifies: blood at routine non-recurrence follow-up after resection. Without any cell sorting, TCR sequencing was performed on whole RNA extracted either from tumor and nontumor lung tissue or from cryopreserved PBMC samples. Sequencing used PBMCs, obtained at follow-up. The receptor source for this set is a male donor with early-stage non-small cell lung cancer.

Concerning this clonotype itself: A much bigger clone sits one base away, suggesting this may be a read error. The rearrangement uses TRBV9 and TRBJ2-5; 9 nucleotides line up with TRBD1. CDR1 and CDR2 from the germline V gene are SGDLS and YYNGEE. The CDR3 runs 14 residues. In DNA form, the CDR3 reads TGTGCCTGCAGCTTTTACGGACAGGGGGAGACCCAGTACTTC. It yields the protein CACSFYGQGETQYF.

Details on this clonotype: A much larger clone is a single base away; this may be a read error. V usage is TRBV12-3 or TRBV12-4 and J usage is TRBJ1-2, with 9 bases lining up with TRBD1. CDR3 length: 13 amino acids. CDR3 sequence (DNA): TGTACCAGCAGTTTAGGGACAGGGAATGGCTACACCTTC. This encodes CTSSLGTGNGYTF.

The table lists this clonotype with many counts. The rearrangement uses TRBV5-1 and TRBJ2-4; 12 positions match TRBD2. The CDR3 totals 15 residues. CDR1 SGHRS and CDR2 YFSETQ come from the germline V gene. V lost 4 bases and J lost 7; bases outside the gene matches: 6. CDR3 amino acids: CASSDRTSGNNIQYF. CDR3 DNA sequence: TGCGCCAGCAGCGACCGGACTAGCGGGAACAACATTCAGTACTTC.

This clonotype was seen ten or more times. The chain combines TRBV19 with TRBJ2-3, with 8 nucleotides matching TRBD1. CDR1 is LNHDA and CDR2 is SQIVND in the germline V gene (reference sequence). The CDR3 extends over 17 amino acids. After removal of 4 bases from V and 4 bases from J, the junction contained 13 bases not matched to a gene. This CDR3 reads CASSTGTGGSFADTQYF. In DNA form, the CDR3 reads TGTGCCAGTAGTACCGGGACAGGAGGATCGTTCGCAGATACGCAGTATTTT.

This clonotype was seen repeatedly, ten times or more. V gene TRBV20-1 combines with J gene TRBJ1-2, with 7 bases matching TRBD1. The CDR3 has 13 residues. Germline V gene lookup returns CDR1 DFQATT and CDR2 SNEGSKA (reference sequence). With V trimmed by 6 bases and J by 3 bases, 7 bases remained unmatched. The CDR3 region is CSARGQVHYGYTF. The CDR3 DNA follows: TGCAGTGCGCGCGGACAGGTCCACTATGGCTACACCTTC.

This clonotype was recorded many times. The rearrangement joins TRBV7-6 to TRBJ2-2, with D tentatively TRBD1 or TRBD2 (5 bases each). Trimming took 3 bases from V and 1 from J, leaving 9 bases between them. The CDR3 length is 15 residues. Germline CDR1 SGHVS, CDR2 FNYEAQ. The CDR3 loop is CASSFGTVNTGELFF. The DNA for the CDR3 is TGTGCCAGCAGCTTTGGGACGGTGAACACCGGGGAGCTGTTTTTT.

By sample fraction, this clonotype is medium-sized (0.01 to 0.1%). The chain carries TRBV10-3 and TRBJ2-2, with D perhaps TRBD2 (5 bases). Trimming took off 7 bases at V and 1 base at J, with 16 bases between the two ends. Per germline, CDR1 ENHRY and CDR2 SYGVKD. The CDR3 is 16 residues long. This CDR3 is CAIKPPGVGNTGELFF. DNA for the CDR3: TGTGCCATCAAGCCGCCCGGGGTAGGGAACACCGGGGAGCTGTTTTTT.

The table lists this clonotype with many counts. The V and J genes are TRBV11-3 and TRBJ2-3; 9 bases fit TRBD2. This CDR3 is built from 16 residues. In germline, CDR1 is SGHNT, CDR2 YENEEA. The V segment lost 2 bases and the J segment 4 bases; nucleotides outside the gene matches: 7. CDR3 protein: CASSLIVRTSADTQYF. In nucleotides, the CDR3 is TGTGCCAGCAGCTTAATCGTCAGGACTAGCGCAGATACGCAGTATTTT.

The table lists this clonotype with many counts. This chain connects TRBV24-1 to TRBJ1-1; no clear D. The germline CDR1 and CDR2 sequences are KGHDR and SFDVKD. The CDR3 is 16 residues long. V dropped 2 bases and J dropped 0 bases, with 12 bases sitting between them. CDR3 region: CATSDSRRGMNTEAFF. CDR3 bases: TGTGCCACCAGTGATTCGCGCCGCGGGATGAACACTGAAGCTTTCTTT.

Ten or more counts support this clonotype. The CDR3 is CASSFEFRQPQHF. The CDR3 DNA reads as TGTGCCAGCAGTTTTGAGTTTCGACAGCCCCAGCATTTT. The genes are TRBV27 and TRBJ1-5; unclear D gene. The V gene's germline CDR1 is MNHEY and CDR2 SMNVEV (reference sequence). V lost 3 bases to trimming and J lost 7 bases, with 10 bases between them. There are 13 residues in the CDR3.

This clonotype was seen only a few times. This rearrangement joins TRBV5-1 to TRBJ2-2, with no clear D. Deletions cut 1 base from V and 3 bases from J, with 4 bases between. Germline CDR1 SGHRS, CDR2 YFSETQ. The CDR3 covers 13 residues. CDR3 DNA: TGCGCCAGCAGCTTGTTGGACACCGGGGAGCTGTTTTTT. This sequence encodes CASSLLDTGELFF.

CDR3 bases: TGTGCCAGCAGTCCACGGGGAAGTAACACTGAAGCTTTCTTT. Translating it yields CASSPRGSNTEAFF. The chain carries TRBV6-1 and TRBJ1-1, with D unresolved. The V gene lost 5 bases and the J gene lost 2 bases, with 12 bases spanning the gap. Germline-derived CDR1 and CDR2 are MNHNS and SASEGT. This CDR3 is built from 14 residues.

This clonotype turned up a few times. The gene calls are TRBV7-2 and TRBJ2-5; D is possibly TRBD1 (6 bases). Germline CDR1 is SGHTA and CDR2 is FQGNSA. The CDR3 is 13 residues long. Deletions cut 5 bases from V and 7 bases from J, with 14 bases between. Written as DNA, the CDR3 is TGTGCCAGCAGCGACCAGGGGAAGGGGACCCAGTACTTC. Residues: CASSDQGKGTQYF.